Listed here are 13 T cell receptor beta chains from one sample, sequenced in a study of blood T cell repertoires in COVID-19. Here immunoSEQ multiplex PCR was the method, and the copy in TCRdb shows in-frame clones only, minus some. Of approximately 160,000 clones listed, around three quarters were seen once; the top ten hold approximately 8%. The sequenced sample consisted of peripheral blood. The receptor source for this set is a man aged 60 to 69 with acute or convalescent COVID-19.

CDR3 protein: CASSDSAYNSPLHF. CDR3 DNA: TGTGCCAGTAGTGACTCGGCATATAATTCACCCCTCCACTTT. The chain has TRBV19 and TRBJ1-6; D ambiguous. The V and J ends lost 5 bases and 4 bases respectively, with 9 bases between them. The CDR3 covers 14 residues. Germline V lookup: CDR1 LNHDA, CDR2 SQIVND (reference sequence).

The V and J genes are TRBV7-9 and TRBJ1-3; D gene unclear. With 2 bases removed from V and 4 bases from J, the gap between germline ends came to 9 bases. Germline V gene lookup returns CDR1 SEHNR and CDR2 FQNEAQ (reference sequence). The CDR3 has 14 residues. DNA for the CDR3: TGTGCCAGCAGCTTACCAAATGCGGGAAACACCATATATTTT. This translates into CASSLPNAGNTIYF. The whole variable domain, remainder taken from reference TRBV7-9 and TRBJ1-3, is DTGVSQNPRHKITKRGQNVTFRCDPISEHNRLYWYRQTLGQGPEFLTYFQNEAQLEKSRLLSDRFSAERPKGSFSTLEIQRTEQGDSAMYLCASSLPNAGNTIYFGEGSWLTVV.

The chain couples TRBV3-1 (or the pseudogene TRBV3-2) to TRBJ1-3; 8 nucleotides line up with TRBD1. From germline, CDR1 is LGHDT and CDR2 YNNKEL (reference sequence). The CDR3 spans 14 residues. The V and J ends lost 4 bases and 4 bases, in that order; junction bases with no gene match: 3. CDR3 in DNA: TGTGCCAGCAGCCTACGGACAGGGGGAAACACCATATATTTT. Translated, it gives CASSLRTGGNTIYF.

This clone showed up just a few times. The V gene is TRBV6-2 or TRBV6-3, the J gene TRBJ1-1, with no clear D. The CDR3 totals 15 residues. Germline CDR1 MNHEY, CDR2 SVGEGT. Trimming pared 6 bases from V and 3 bases from J, leaving 17 bases between. The CDR3 DNA reads as TGTGCCAGCAGCCCTTACAAGAATGCTTACACTGAAGCTTTCTTT. It is translated as CASSPYKNAYTEAFF.

The chain combines TRBV28 with TRBJ2-1; D is possibly TRBD2 (7 bases). V lost 3 bases and J lost 3, with 15 bases in between. CDR3 size: 16 residues. Germline lookup yields CDR1 MDHEN and CDR2 SYDVKM. In nucleotides, the CDR3 is TGTGCCAGCAGTTTGGAGGGGGGGCAGCTCTACAATGAGCAGTTCTTC. It yields the protein CASSLEGGQLYNEQFF.

The chain combines TRBV5-1 with TRBJ2-3; 13 nucleotides agree with TRBD2. Germline assignment: CDR1 SGHRS and CDR2 YFSETQ. The V segment lost 0 bases and the J segment 5 bases; nucleotides outside the gene matches: 12. There are 19 residues in the CDR3. This chain's CDR3 is CASSLDGLAGAGQRDTQYF. CDR3 nucleotide sequence: TGCGCCAGCAGCTTGGACGGACTAGCGGGGGCCGGCCAAAGAGATACGCAGTATTTT.

The V call is TRBV9, the J call TRBJ2-5; a weak D match, TRBD1 (5 bases). The germline V and J ends were trimmed by 0 bases and 5 bases, with 11 bases remaining between them. CDR1 SGDLS and CDR2 YYNGEE come from the germline V gene. The CDR3 totals 14 residues. The CDR3 loop is CASSVGPSGETQYF. CDR3 DNA: TGTGCCAGCAGCGTAGGGCCATCAGGGGAGACCCAGTACTTC.

This chain uses TRBV9 with TRBJ2-7, with 10 bases that match TRBD2. The CDR3 length is 16 residues. The germline V gene encodes CDR1 SGDLS and CDR2 YYNGEE. Trimming at V came to 2 bases and at J to 0 bases, leaving 5 bases not matched to a gene. The CDR3 sequence: CASSVRASGGSYEQYF. CDR3 nucleotides: TGTGCCAGCAGCGTTCGGGCTAGCGGGGGCTCCTACGAGCAGTACTTC.

The chain recombines TRBV19 with TRBJ2-5; 14 bases are a match to TRBD2. From germline, CDR1 is LNHDA and CDR2 SQIVND (reference sequence). V was pared by 3 bases and J by 5 bases, with 5 bases of the junction left unmatched. There are 16 residues in the CDR3. CDR3 sequence: CASSMGLAGAQETQYF. The CDR3 nucleotides read TGTGCCAGTAGTATGGGACTAGCGGGGGCGCAGGAGACCCAGTACTTC.

CDR3 sequence: CASSDRRSGANVLTF. Written as DNA, the CDR3 is TGTGCCAGCAGTGATAGGAGAAGTGGGGCCAACGTCCTGACTTTC. The chain recombines TRBV6-1 with TRBJ2-6; D unresolved. Germline CDR1 reads MNHNS; CDR2 reads SASEGT. The germline V and J ends were trimmed by 3 bases and 3 bases, with 9 bases remaining between them. The length of the CDR3 is 15 residues.

This clone was picked up many times. V usage is TRBV2 and J usage is TRBJ2-7; 7 positions agree with TRBD2. The germline gives CDR1 SNHLY, CDR2 FYNNEI. CDR3 length: 12 residues. V gave up 6 bases and J gave up 2 bases; unmatched junction bases: 1. CDR3: CASRGGTYEQYF. The CDR3 DNA is TGTGCCAGCAGGGGGGGGACCTACGAGCAGTACTTC.

This clone was picked up one time. V gene TRBV6-5 combines with J gene TRBJ1-2, with TRBD1 matching over 7 bases. CDR3 length: 15 residues. Germline assignment: CDR1 MNHEY and CDR2 SVGAGI. J lost 8 bases, V lost 6 bases, and 15 bases had no gene match. The CDR3 loop is CASRVQELPGGGYTF. The CDR3 coding sequence is TGTGCCAGCAGAGTCCAGGAGTTACCAGGGGGGGGCTACACCTTC.

V and J are TRBV12-3 or TRBV12-4 and TRBJ1-4; the D is unclear. The CDR3 loop spans 13 amino acids. The germline V and J ends were trimmed by 7 bases and 5 bases, with 11 bases remaining between them. CDR3 in amino acids: CASTLAGNEKLFF. The DNA of the CDR3 is TGTGCCAGCACTCTCGCCGGGAATGAAAAACTGTTTTTT.